Listed below are T cell receptor beta chains from one sample, sequenced in a study of molecular identifiers for immune sequencing clone quantification. TCRdb re-analysed the PCR reads in MiXCR, keeping a single row per CDR3 protein. The table shows about 39,000 distinct CDR3 sequences, with roughly 20% occurring only once. The sequencing input was naive CD8+ T cells from blood, with Jurkat cell RNA spiked in. These receptor sequences come from a human donor in good health. Some libraries in this study had Jurkat cell RNA spiked in. CDR3s include the opening cysteine and the closing phenylalanine or tryptophan. The D gene is left open where the match is weak. The size field is filled for only some rows; it gives once, few, many or a size class.

size: many
J: TRBJ2-3
V: TRBV9
D: TRBD2
CDR3: CASSGPNGRAQDTQYF
DNA: TGTGCCAGCAGCGGCCCTAATGGGAGGGCCCAAGATACGCAGTATTTT

size: many
J: TRBJ2-3
V: TRBV4-3
D: TRBD2
CDR3: CASSQVSSLAGGTDTQYF
DNA: TGCGCCAGCAGCCAAGTTTCCTCCCTAGCGGGGGGCACAGATACGCAGTATTTT

size: many
J: TRBJ2-6
V: TRBV11-2
D: .
CDR3: CASSLARLTTSSGANVLTF
DNA: TGTGCCAGCAGCTTAGCCCGACTTACAACTAGCTCTGGGGCCAACGTCCTGACTTTC

size: many
J: TRBJ2-1
V: TRBV7-9
D: .
CDR3: CASSLVSPGGLYNEQFF
DNA: TGTGCCAGCAGCTTAGTCTCGCCGGGCGGGCTCTACAATGAGCAGTTCTTC

size: .
J: TRBJ2-1
V: TRBV11-2
D: .
CDR3: CASSLETLGVWYNEQFF
DNA: TGTGCCAGCAGCTTAGAGACGTTGGGGGTCTGGTACAATGAGCAGTTCTTC

size: .
J: TRBJ1-4
V: TRBV23-1
D: .
CDR3: CASCLGEKLFF
DNA: TGCGCCAGCTGCCTTGGAGAAAAACTGTTTTTT

size: .
J: TRBJ2-1
V: TRBV27
D: .
CDR3: CASAGSSYNEQFF
DNA: TGTGCCAGCGCGGGCTCCTCCTACAATGAGCAGTTCTTC

size: many
J: TRBJ2-7
V: TRBV5-4
D: TRBD2
CDR3: CASSLDCWEGQKRTSTEQYF
DNA: TGTGCCAGCAGCCTAGACTGTTGGGAGGGCCAAAAGCGGACCTCTACCGAGCAGTACTTC

size: many
J: TRBJ2-1
V: TRBV12-3/TRBV12-4
D: TRBD2
CDR3: CASSFPSGTGYEQFF
DNA: TGTGCCAGCAGTTTCCCGAGCGGGACCGGGTATGAGCAGTTCTTC

size: many
J: TRBJ2-7
V: TRBV12-3/TRBV12-4
D: TRBD1
CDR3: CASSPVRTGSDEQYF
DNA: TGTGCCAGCAGCCCAGTACGGACAGGGTCCGACGAGCAGTACTTC